This T cell receptor beta chain was found in a study of graft-versus-host responses after intestinal transplantation. Study context: Multivisceral, liver-intestinal, or isolated intestinal grafts went to recipients. Every transplant recipient was induced with anti-thymocyte globulin, then maintained on tacrolimus and steroids for about 3 years.

Generated by immunoSEQ multiplex PCR, the TCRdb table keeps only in-frame clones and is missing some. The data show some 110,000 clones, with about 92% seen just once and 0.9% to 1.5% held by the top ten. The V and J ends lost 7 bases and 6 bases, in that order; junction bases with no gene match: 11. Germline V CDR1 and CDR2: LNHDA, SQIVND (reference sequence). CDR3 length: 15 residues. Study results and caveats: Levels of circulating GvH clones at their peak were associated with early post-transplant HvG declines.

Turning to this clone: No antigen is known for it.

The chain uses TRBV19 and TRBJ2-3; TRBD2 agrees at 9 bases. This TCR derives from a human donor who was the organ donor for an intestinal transplant. Sequences were derived from unstimulated CD8+ T cells sorted from spleen or lymph node cells, sampled before transplant. The CDR3 loop is CASKRTSGGFDTQYF. CDR3 sequence (DNA): TGTGCCAGTAAAAGGACGAGCGGGGGGTTTGATACGCAGTATTTT.